A single sample is the source of the 15 T cell receptor beta chains below, sequenced in a study of T-cell reconstitution after alpha-beta-depleted transplantation in children. Unique molecular identifiers tagged the TCRbeta library. TCRdb re-called the PCR reads with MiXCR, one entry per CDR3 protein. The sample carries around 480,000 distinct CDR3 sequences, around a third recorded once. This specimen was PBMCs from the stem cell graft donor, taken from the stem cell graft. The receptors originated from a human donor who donated a stem cell graft to a child with aplastic anemia.

This clonotype was detected only a few times. V and J are TRBV12-3 or TRBV12-4 and TRBJ1-1; perhaps TRBD1 as D (5 bases). Trimming stripped 7 bases from V and 4 bases from J, with 13 bases between. CDR3 length: 13 residues. The CDR3 sequence: CASTPGTRTEAFF. The DNA of the CDR3 is TGTGCCAGCACCCCAGGGACTCGCACTGAAGCTTTCTTT.

This clonotype has just a few counts. V usage is TRBV12-3 or TRBV12-4 and J usage is TRBJ2-5; tentatively, D is TRBD2 (5 bases). CDR3 length: 11 amino acids. Trimming took 4 bases from V and 7 from J, leaving 7 bases between them. As DNA, the CDR3 is TGTGCCAGCAGTTCTACTAGGACCCAGTACTTC. Its protein is CASSSTRTQYF.

The CDR3 sequence: CSEDSFPRQYGYTF. DNA of the CDR3: TGCAGTGAAGATTCTTTTCCCAGGCAGTATGGCTACACCTTC. V usage is TRBV20-1 and J usage is TRBJ1-2, with unresolved D. CDR3 size: 14 residues. Between the trimmed V and J ends, which lost 7 bases and 5 bases, there was a span of 20 bases. Germline V gene data show CDR1 as DFQATT and CDR2 as SNEGSKA (reference sequence).

The chain carries TRBV10-3 and TRBJ2-7, with 7 bases lining up with TRBD2. Germline values: CDR1 ENHRY, CDR2 SYGVKD. The CDR3 has 15 residues. With V trimmed by 4 bases and J by 2 bases, 8 bases remained unmatched. The CDR3 DNA follows: TGTGCCATCAGTGGTGGCCTAGCGGTAACCTACGAGCAGTACGTC. It yields the protein CAISGGLAVTYEQYV.

This clonotype was counted only a few times. The J gene is TRBJ1-1, the V gene TRBV5-5; D remains unclear. The CDR3 is 17 amino acids. Germline V gene data show CDR1 as SGHKS and CDR2 as YYEKEE (reference sequence). Trimming removed 0 bases at V and 2 bases at J, with 17 bases between. CDR3 nucleotides: TGTGCCAGCAGCTTGGTGGGCCATGGAAGGTTTAACACTGAAGCTTTCTTT. Translation: CASSLVGHGRFNTEAFF.

V is TRBV29-1 and J is TRBJ2-1; TRBD2 aligns across 12 bases. The CDR3 spans 17 residues. J was trimmed by 6 bases and V by 2 bases; bases with no gene match: 11. Germline loops: CDR1 SQVTM, CDR2 ANQGSEA. The CDR3 nucleotides read TGCAGCGTTGAAAGGGGGCTGACTAGCGGGAGCTTCAATGAGCAGTTCTTC. Translated, it gives CSVERGLTSGSFNEQFF.

The chain couples TRBV10-2 to TRBJ1-1; a possible D gene is TRBD1 (5 bases). Trimming pared 3 bases from V and 6 bases from J, leaving 8 bases between. The CDR3 totals 12 residues. Looked up from germline, CDR1 is WSHSY and CDR2 is SAAADI. CDR3 nucleotides: TGCGCCAGCAGTGACTGGGGGGCTGAAGCTTTCTTT. This codes for CASSDWGAEAFF.

The rearrangement uses TRBV29-1 and TRBJ2-5; D not certain. Trimming removed 4 bases from V and 2 bases from J, with 8 bases in between. This CDR3 spans 12 amino acids. Germline assignment: CDR1 SQVTM and CDR2 ANQGSEA. CDR3 loop: CSVGSTQETQYF. The CDR3 nucleotides read TGCAGCGTTGGGTCGACGCAAGAGACCCAGTACTTC.

This clonotype was seen more than once but under ten times. The chain links TRBV12-3 or TRBV12-4 to TRBJ2-6; 7 positions match TRBD2. V dropped 7 bases and J dropped 4; count of bases not matched to a gene: 10. The CDR3 runs to 16 residues. CDR3 DNA sequence: TGTGCCAGCACTCAAATCCGGGGGGACGGGGCCAACGTCCTGACTTTC. It yields the protein CASTQIRGDGANVLTF.

The rearrangement joins TRBV7-2 to TRBJ2-7; D is undetermined. V shed 3 bases and J shed 2 bases, with 11 bases lying between them. Germline lookup yields CDR1 SGHTA and CDR2 FQGNSA. The CDR3 totals 14 residues. The CDR3 reads CASSFRGRAYEQYF. The CDR3 DNA sequence: TGTGCCAGCAGCTTCCGTGGCCGCGCCTACGAGCAGTACTTC.

The V gene is TRBV12-3 or TRBV12-4, the J gene TRBJ2-4; tentatively, D is TRBD2 (6 bases). The V end lost 6 bases, the J end lost 11 bases, and 17 bases lay between the germline ends. The CDR3 is 13 amino acids. The CDR3 DNA follows: TGTGCCAGCAGCCCGACCCGGGGCGGGGTTCAGTACTTC. This gives the protein CASSPTRGGVQYF.

The chain carries TRBV29-1 and TRBJ1-5; 8 bases agree with TRBD1. The CDR3 totals 14 residues. V was clipped by 6 bases and J by 5 bases; unmatched bases: 9. Germline CDR1 reads SQVTM; CDR2 reads ANQGSEA. DNA of the CDR3: TGCAGCGTGGAGACAGGGGCGGCGGATCAGCCCCAGCATTTT. It yields the protein CSVETGAADQPQHF. Combining the CDR3 with reference TRBV29-1 and TRBJ1-5 gives the whole variable domain SAVISQKPSRDICQRGTSLTIQCQVDSQVTMMFWYRQQPGQSLTLIATANQGSEATYESGFVIDKFPISRPNLTFSTLTVSNMSPEDSSIYLCSVETGAADQPQHFGDGTRLSIL.

This clonotype was counted between two and nine times. The rearrangement links TRBV7-2 to TRBJ1-1, with D possibly being TRBD1 (5 bases). The length of the CDR3 is 15 residues. V gave up 5 bases and J gave up 1 base, with 14 bases separating them. Germline assignment: CDR1 SGHTA and CDR2 FQGNSA. The CDR3 protein is CASSHGWGGNTEAFF. CDR3 nucleotide sequence: TGTGCCAGCAGCCATGGATGGGGGGGGAACACTGAAGCTTTCTTT.

This clonotype occurred a few times. The J gene is TRBJ2-2, the V gene TRBV12-3 or TRBV12-4; 10 bases are a match to TRBD1. The CDR3 loop spans 17 amino acids. J gave up 4 bases and V 6 bases, and 11 bases lay outside the gene matches. The CDR3 nucleotides are TGTGCCAGCAGCCGACAGGGGGCTAGTTGGGGCACCGGGGAGCTGTTTTTT. Protein product: CASSRQGASWGTGELFF.

The chain employs TRBV5-1 and TRBJ2-7; TRBD1 matches at 7 bases. V shed 4 bases and J 0 bases; nucleotides not matched to a gene: 13. CDR1 is SGHRS and CDR2 is YFSETQ in the germline V gene. This CDR3 spans 17 amino acids. As DNA, the CDR3 is TGCGCCAGCAGCCCCCGCGGTGGGACAGACACCTCCTACGAGCAGTACTTC. This codes for CASSPRGGTDTSYEQYF.